The clone carrying this T cell receptor (beta chain) showed up many times. TCRdb reprocessed the reads with MiXCR, giving one entry per CDR3 protein. The sample holds around 530,000 distinct CDR3 sequences, approximately 25% seen once. The germline V gene encodes CDR1 SGHTA and CDR2 FQGNSA. The CDR3 has 15 amino acids. V dropped 1 base and J dropped 4 bases, with 13 bases sitting between them. The data originate from a study of T cell repertoires in cytomegalovirus infection. Material for sequencing was PBMCs. The chain recombines TRBV7-2 with TRBJ2-5, with D maybe TRBD1 (7 bases). The source of this sequence is a human donor in good health (CMV status not recorded). Some clones in this sample may be carry-over from other donors' samples. CDR3 coding DNA: TGTGCCAGCAGCTTAGTAAACAGGGGAGGAGAGACCCAGTACTTC. Amino acids: CASSLVNRGGETQYF.